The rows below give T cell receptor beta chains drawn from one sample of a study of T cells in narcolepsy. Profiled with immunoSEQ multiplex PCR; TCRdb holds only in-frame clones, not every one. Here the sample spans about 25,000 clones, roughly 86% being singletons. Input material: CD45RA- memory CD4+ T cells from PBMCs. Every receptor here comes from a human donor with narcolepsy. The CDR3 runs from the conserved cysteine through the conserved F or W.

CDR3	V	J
CASSSERLLNTGELFF	TRBV7-2	TRBJ2-2
CASSLGFTGTGETQYF	TRBV5-1	TRBJ2-5
CASRDSGSYEQYF	TRBV5-8	TRBJ2-7
CASSKVLERDQPQHF	TRBV21-1	TRBJ1-5
CASRRLGTSDYEQYF	TRBV19	TRBJ2-7
CSVLPSGRSNEQFF	TRBV29-1	TRBJ2-1
CASSLGLAGTEQYF	TRBV27	TRBJ2-7
CASTRQLMNTEAFF	TRBV6-1	TRBJ1-1
CASSPFGVGQPQHF	TRBV7-9	TRBJ1-5
CASSLQGTYEQYF	TRBV6-5	TRBJ2-7
CASSFGQDSRAFF	TRBV18	TRBJ1-1
CASSPRLHTDTQYF	TRBV28	TRBJ2-3
CASSVKREGTGELFF	TRBV25-1	TRBJ2-2
CSVGSGRANEQFF	TRBV29-1	TRBJ2-1
CASSSSKVQGNEQYF	TRBV27	TRBJ2-7
CAISESGTGGNYGYTF	TRBV10-3	TRBJ1-2
CASSILGTGLSEAFF	TRBV7-2	TRBJ1-1
CASRLGTGTGGNSNQPQHF	TRBV28	TRBJ1-5
CASSQPTAPYEQYF	TRBV28	TRBJ2-7
CASSQGVSEKLFF	TRBV5-1	TRBJ1-4
CASSPSYEQYF	TRBV7-9	TRBJ2-7
CAITAGGSYNEQFF	TRBV28	TRBJ2-1
CASSVTGQGNYGYTF	TRBV28	TRBJ1-2
CASSVGTGELFF	TRBV6-1	TRBJ2-2
CASSYSRTGGGETQYF	TRBV6-5	TRBJ2-5
CATSRDGRVGGYTF	TRBV15	TRBJ1-2
CASSVDPGGNSYEQYF	TRBV9	TRBJ2-7
CATRTGYQPQHF	TRBV27	TRBJ1-5
CASSQSIRGRSVSTDTQYF	TRBV4-3	TRBJ2-3
CASSGRGDAYEQYF	TRBV25-1	TRBJ2-7
CASSLSGPETQYF	TRBV27	TRBJ2-5
CASSEIGYEQYF	TRBV6-1	.
CASSLLAGSTDTQYF	TRBV19	TRBJ2-3